Many counts were recorded for the clone carrying this T cell receptor beta chain. This PCR relied on a set of 60 Vbeta primers and 13 Jbeta primers. The method was immunoSEQ multiplex PCR; TCRdb's version includes in-frame clones alone and lacks a portion of them. This sample has approximately 110,000 clones, with 15% to 17% found just once. The data originate from a study of cytomegalovirus exposure and HLA in healthy donors. About the study: The study's early data release held about 80 million unique TCRs from HLA-typed donors.

CDR1 and CDR2 (germline): SGHNT, YYREEE (reference sequence). V was shortened by 0 bases and J by 1 base, with 13 bases between the two germline ends. The CDR3 is 16 residues long. The chain links TRBV5-4 to TRBJ1-1; D is perhaps TRBD1 (5 bases). The sequence derives from a young woman in good health and CMV-seronegative. Material: PBMCs. CDR3 loop: CASSLGIQGPNTEAFF. CDR3 DNA sequence: TGTGCCAGCAGCTTGGGGATTCAGGGCCCGAACACTGAAGCTTTCTTT.